The text below deals with one TCR beta chain. Its antigen is unidentified. The sample belongs to a study of cytomegalovirus exposure and HLA in healthy donors. Findings and limits, study-wide: A missense variant in DCLRE1C was later tied to TCR beta V- and J-gene trimming. It has been reported that TCR beta sequences accurately predicted the HLA-A and HLA-B alleles of most subjects.

The PCR had 60 Vbeta and 13 Jbeta primers. The protocol was immunoSEQ multiplex PCR, while the TCRdb copy is restricted to in-frame clones and leaves out a portion. Of about 110,000 clones in the sample, around 86% were seen once. V gave up 0 bases and J gave up 6 bases; unmatched junction bases: 14. The CDR3 runs 18 residues. Germline-derived CDR1 and CDR2 are SGDLS and YYNGEE. Sample: PBMCs. This clonotype was sampled from a man aged 40-55 years in good health and CMV-seronegative. The chain is built from TRBV9 and TRBJ2-1; 8 bases line up with TRBD2. This CDR3 reads CASSVGGAGGPRANEQFF. The CDR3 nucleotides are TGTGCCAGCAGCGTAGGAGGGGCGGGGGGCCCGAGGGCCAATGAGCAGTTCTTC.